Listed below are T cell receptor beta chains from one sample, sequenced in a study of T-cell memory formation after mild COVID-19. TCRdb passed the 5' RACE reads through MiXCR, listing each CDR3 protein once. The sample lists 450,000 to 700,000 distinct CDR3 sequences; 15% to 20% were seen once. Sequenced sample: PBMCs or a T cell subset sorted from them (not recorded which). All receptors come from an adult woman who had mild COVID-19 (a few samples of this study predate the infection). Cell type and time point are not known. Each CDR3 is given with its conserved first and last residue. The D gene is left open where the match is weak. Part of the rows lack a size; the others show once, few, many or a class for expanded clones.

j_gene	abundance	v_gene	d_gene	CDR3aa	CDR3nt
TRBJ2-4	many	TRBV7-2	-	CASSPRRSAKNIQYF	TGTGCCAGCAGCCCCCGACGTTCGGCCAAAAACATTCAGTACTTC
TRBJ2-3	few	TRBV15	-	CATSRISTDTQYF	TGTGCCACCAGCAGAATTAGCACAGATACGCAGTATTTT
TRBJ2-7	-	TRBV25-1	TRBD1	CASSDTGTGVQYF	TGTGCCAGCAGTGATACCGGGACAGGGGTGCAGTACTTC
TRBJ2-1	few	TRBV24-1	-	CATGSHWLGEQFF	TGTGCCACCGGATCTCACTGGCTGGGGGAGCAGTTCTTC
TRBJ2-7	few	TRBV2	-	CASSASSSEQYF	TGTGCCAGCAGTGCCAGTTCAAGCGAGCAGTACTTC
TRBJ2-7	few	TRBV6-2/TRBV6-3	-	CASREWTEGYEQYF	TGTGCCAGCAGGGAGTGGACGGAGGGCTACGAGCAGTACTTC
TRBJ2-3	-	TRBV30	-	CAWSYQSVQYF	TGTGCCTGGAGTTATCAGTCGGTGCAGTATTTT
TRBJ2-1	-	TRBV7-6	TRBD2	CASSLPTSGDNEQFF	TGTGCCAGCAGCTTACCGACTAGCGGAGATAATGAGCAGTTCTTC
TRBJ2-5	few	TRBV5-1	TRBD2	CASSKGTSGGLKETQYF	TGCGCCAGCAGCAAGGGGACTAGCGGGGGATTGAAAGAGACCCAGTACTTC
TRBJ2-7	-	TRBV2	-	CASSENPGSTYEQYF	TGTGCCAGCAGTGAGAATCCGGGGTCAACCTACGAGCAGTACTTC
TRBJ2-7	-	TRBV7-8	TRBD1	CASRPDRDSFSYEQYF	TGTGCCAGCAGGCCCGACCGGGACAGCTTCTCCTACGAGCAGTACTTC
TRBJ1-3	few	TRBV20-1	-	CSARDPRDNTIYF	TGCAGTGCTAGAGATCCCCGGGACAACACCATATATTTT
TRBJ2-1	-	TRBV5-1	TRBD2	CASSPVSGGAWREQFF	TGCGCCAGCAGCCCCGTAAGCGGGGGGGCTTGGCGGGAGCAGTTCTTC
TRBJ1-2	few	TRBV5-1	-	CASSSIGSGGYTF	TGCGCCAGCAGCTCGATAGGGTCTGGCGGCTACACCTTC
TRBJ2-5	few	TRBV20-1	-	CSARDLRREETQYF	TGCAGTGCTAGAGATTTAAGGCGGGAAGAGACCCAGTACTTC
TRBJ2-3	few	TRBV9	-	CASSVWGDSTDTQYF	TGTGCCAGCAGCGTATGGGGGGACAGCACAGATACGCAGTATTTT
TRBJ1-2	-	TRBV7-8	TRBD1	CASSFSGQGARGYTF	TGTGCCAGCAGCTTCTCTGGACAGGGGGCGCGAGGCTACACCTTC
TRBJ2-3	few	TRBV20-1	TRBD2	CSAPTSGRATDTQYF	TGCAGTGCTCCGACTAGCGGGAGGGCCACAGATACGCAGTATTTT
TRBJ2-5	few	TRBV15	-	CATSRDLAGETQYF	TGTGCCACCAGCAGAGATTTGGCAGGAGAGACCCAGTACTTC
TRBJ2-3	many	TRBV4-2	-	CASSQGGLDTDTQYF	TGTGCCAGCAGCCAAGGAGGGCTAGACACAGATACGCAGTATTTT
TRBJ2-2	-	TRBV7-6	-	CASKNGNTGELFF	TGTGCCAGCAAAAATGGGAACACCGGGGAGCTGTTTTTT
TRBJ1-3	-	TRBV2	-	CASSLSYRESGGNTIYF	TGTGCCAGCAGCTTATCATACAGGGAGTCGGGGGGAAACACCATATATTTT
TRBJ2-6	-	TRBV12-3/TRBV12-4	-	CASSLEARGPSGANVLTF	TGTGCCAGCAGTTTAGAAGCCAGGGGTCCTTCCGGGGCCAACGTCCTGACTTTC
TRBJ2-3	-	TRBV20-1	TRBD2	CSARGASGSTDTQYF	TGCAGTGCTAGAGGGGCTAGCGGGAGCACAGATACGCAGTATTTT
TRBJ1-2	few	TRBV6-6	TRBD1	CASSYATRDRGRVGYGYTF	TGTGCCAGCAGTTACGCCACCCGGGACAGGGGGCGAGTGGGCTATGGCTACACCTTC
TRBJ2-7	-	TRBV7-2	-	CASSPPGTSYYGSYEQYF	TGTGCCAGCAGCCCCCCGGGTACGTCGTACTATGGGAGCTACGAGCAGTACTTC
TRBJ1-2	-	TRBV5-1	TRBD1	CASSSDRADGYTF	TGCGCCAGCAGCTCGGACAGGGCTGATGGCTACACCTTC
TRBJ2-7	many	TRBV5-1	-	CASSVDSAYEQYF	TGCGCCAGCAGCGTGGACAGCGCCTACGAGCAGTACTTC
TRBJ2-3	-	TRBV10-3	TRBD1	CAIRSDRGRDTQYF	TGTGCCATCCGATCTGACAGGGGGAGAGATACGCAGTATTTT
TRBJ2-7	-	TRBV21-1	-	CASPEAGTGGFYEQYF	TGTGCCAGCCCAGAGGCCGGGACAGGGGGCTTCTACGAGCAGTACTTC
TRBJ2-7	-	TRBV3-1	-	CASSPTGEGAYEQYF	TGTGCCAGCAGCCCGACAGGGGAGGGAGCCTACGAGCAGTACTTC
TRBJ2-7	few	TRBV2	-	CASMAPGYYEQYF	TGTGCCAGCATGGCCCCGGGGTACTACGAGCAGTACTTC
TRBJ1-1	-	TRBV5-1	TRBD1	CASSPTQGAGTEAFF	TGCGCCAGCAGCCCGACACAGGGGGCAGGGACTGAAGCTTTCTTT
TRBJ2-7	few	TRBV7-9	TRBD1	CASSIGTGRSYEQYF	TGTGCCAGCAGCATTGGGACAGGGAGGTCCTACGAGCAGTACTTC
TRBJ1-1	-	TRBV29-1	-	CSVAFGTAHEAFF	TGCAGCGTTGCATTTGGGACCGCTCATGAAGCTTTCTTT
TRBJ2-2	few	TRBV11-3	-	CASSSAGGTYTGELFF	TGTGCCAGCAGCTCGGCGGGCGGGACGTACACCGGGGAGCTGTTTTTT
TRBJ2-7	few	TRBV7-7	-	CASSLAEATSYEQYF	TGTGCTAGCAGCTTAGCGGAGGCTACCTCCTACGAGCAGTACTTC
TRBJ1-2	few	TRBV5-1	-	CASSLEEGVGYGYTF	TGCGCCAGCAGCTTGGAGGAGGGTGTTGGCTATGGCTACACCTTC
TRBJ2-2	-	TRBV7-9	-	CASSLAGAPGTGELFF	TGTGCCAGCAGCTTAGCGGGGGCCCCCGGGACCGGGGAGCTGTTTTTT
TRBJ2-2	-	TRBV11-2	-	CASSHTAWGRANTGELFF	TGTGCCAGCAGCCATACTGCTTGGGGGAGAGCGAACACCGGGGAGCTGTTTTTT
TRBJ2-3	few	TRBV24-1	-	CATSESGRVTDTQYF	TGTGCCACCAGTGAATCCGGGAGAGTTACAGATACGCAGTATTTT
TRBJ1-1	-	TRBV27	-	CASSGIYRGTEAFF	TGTGCCAGCAGTGGCATCTACCGGGGAACTGAAGCTTTCTTT
TRBJ2-3	few	TRBV5-6	-	CASSLGTPRTDTQYF	TGTGCCAGCAGCCTAGGGACCCCACGAACAGATACGCAGTATTTT
TRBJ2-2	many	TRBV5-1	TRBD1	CASSSGTGGLRTGELFF	TGCGCCAGCAGTTCCGGGACAGGGGGCTTACGGACCGGGGAGCTGTTTTTT
TRBJ2-7	few	TRBV7-2	TRBD1	CASSSGQGQYF	TGTGCCAGCAGCTCAGGACAGGGGCAGTACTTC
TRBJ2-7	-	TRBV7-6	-	CASSPARGMYEQYF	TGTGCCAGCAGCCCGGCACGGGGAATGTACGAGCAGTACTTC
TRBJ2-1	few	TRBV18	TRBD1	CASSPPSRGLSYNEQFF	TGTGCCAGCTCACCACCCTCCAGGGGGCTTTCCTACAATGAGCAGTTCTTC
TRBJ1-1	-	TRBV6-5	-	CASSYVRGQWAFF	TGTGCCAGCAGTTACGTTAGGGGTCAGTGGGCTTTCTTT
TRBJ2-3	few	TRBV6-5	TRBD1	CASRLGQGETDTQYF	TGTGCCAGCAGACTAGGACAGGGTGAGACAGATACGCAGTATTTT